This TCR beta chain is from a study of neurological immune-mediated disorders. Germline V gives CDR1 DFQATT, CDR2 SNEGSKA (reference sequence). CDR3 length: 15 amino acids. V lost 7 bases and J lost 5, with 21 bases in between. MiXCR, applied by TCRdb to the 5' RACE reads, yields one record per CDR3 protein. This sample has about 62,000 distinct CDR3 sequences, with roughly 3.5% found just once. This clonotype was seen many times. This receptor was identified in a woman aged 50 to 60 with multiple sclerosis. Sequencing was done on a sample of PBMCs. The chain links TRBV20-1 to TRBJ1-5; weak D call: TRBD1 (5 bases). CDR3: CSGKPASQGDQPQHF. DNA for the CDR3: TGCAGTGGGAAGCCGGCCTCACAAGGGGATCAGCCCCAGCATTTT.